This is a list of T cell receptor beta chains from one sample in a study of cytomegalovirus exposure and HLA in healthy donors. Profiled with immunoSEQ multiplex PCR; TCRdb holds only in-frame clones, not every one. The table lists about 240,000 clones, over 70% of them singletons. The source material was PBMCs. The source is a woman aged 60-75 years in good health and CMV-seropositive. Each CDR3 is given with its conserved first and last residue. The D gene is left open where the match is weak. Rows give clone size only sometimes, using once, few, many, or a class for an expanded clone.

CDR3 DNA: TGTGCCAGCAGCCCTTATTCTCTTGGCGGGGGCGAGCGTGGCTACACCTTC
CDR3 protein: CASSPYSLGGGERGYTF
CDR3 length: 17
V gene: TRBV2
D gene: -
clone size: -
J gene: TRBJ1-2

CDR3 DNA: TGTGCCAGCTCACCGGACAGGAATGAAAAACTGTTTTTT
CDR3 protein: CASSPDRNEKLFF
CDR3 length: 13
V gene: TRBV18
D gene: TRBD1
clone size: -
J gene: TRBJ1-4

CDR3 DNA: TGCGCCAGCAGCTTGGTGGGAGGGAGGACAGATACGCAGTATTTT
CDR3 protein: CASSLVGGRTDTQYF
CDR3 length: 15
V gene: TRBV5-1
D gene: TRBD2
clone size: -
J gene: TRBJ2-3

CDR3 DNA: TGCGCCAGCAGTGACGGACAGGCGGGGAGTGGCTACACCTTC
CDR3 protein: CASSDGQAGSGYTF
CDR3 length: 14
V gene: TRBV10-1
D gene: TRBD1
clone size: -
J gene: TRBJ1-2

CDR3 DNA: TGTGCCAGCAGCTTAGAGGGACTAGCGGGAATCGAGCAGTACTTC
CDR3 protein: CASSLEGLAGIEQYF
CDR3 length: 15
V gene: TRBV11-2
D gene: TRBD2
clone size: -
J gene: TRBJ2-7

CDR3 DNA: TGTGCCAGCAGCTTACCTAGTCAAGCGGGGACATTCACCGGGGAGCTGTTTTTT
CDR3 protein: CASSLPSQAGTFTGELFF
CDR3 length: 18
V gene: TRBV7-9
D gene: -
clone size: -
J gene: TRBJ2-2

CDR3 DNA: TGTGCCAGCAGTGAAATTGATGAGTCCTACGAGCAGTACTTC
CDR3 protein: CASSEIDESYEQYF
CDR3 length: 14
V gene: TRBV6-1
D gene: -
clone size: -
J gene: TRBJ2-7

CDR3 DNA: TGTGCCAGCAGTTCTCTTTACCCCTTACAGGGCCCATATGGCTACACCTTC
CDR3 protein: CASSSLYPLQGPYGYTF
CDR3 length: 17
V gene: TRBV27
D gene: -
clone size: -
J gene: TRBJ1-2

CDR3 DNA: TGTGCCAGCAGTAAGTCTACTAGCGGGAGATCGCTATTACATTACGAGCAGTACTTC
CDR3 protein: CASSKSTSGRSLLHYEQYF
CDR3 length: 19
V gene: TRBV11-2
D gene: TRBD2
clone size: -
J gene: TRBJ2-7

CDR3 DNA: TGCGCCAGCAGCCAAGGGGCAGGAGGAGATCAGCCCCAGCATTTT
CDR3 protein: CASSQGAGGDQPQHF
CDR3 length: 15
V gene: TRBV4-1
D gene: -
clone size: few
J gene: TRBJ1-5

CDR3 DNA: TGCGCCAGCAGTGGCGATCGCGGGACAGGGGCGGGTGAGCAGTACTTC
CDR3 protein: CASSGDRGTGAGEQYF
CDR3 length: 16
V gene: TRBV10-1
D gene: TRBD1
clone size: few
J gene: TRBJ2-7

CDR3 DNA: TGTGCCAGCACCACCGGGGGGGCGGATCACCAATATGGCTACACCTTC
CDR3 protein: CASTTGGADHQYGYTF
CDR3 length: 16
V gene: TRBV5-4
D gene: -
clone size: -
J gene: TRBJ1-2

CDR3 DNA: TGCAGCGTTGCGTTGAACACTGAAGCTTTCTTT
CDR3 protein: CSVALNTEAFF
CDR3 length: 11
V gene: TRBV29-1
D gene: -
clone size: -
J gene: TRBJ1-1

CDR3 DNA: TGTGCCAGTAGTCCACTAGCGGGAGGGTTCACAGATACGCAGTATTTT
CDR3 protein: CASSPLAGGFTDTQYF
CDR3 length: 16
V gene: TRBV19
D gene: TRBD2
clone size: -
J gene: TRBJ2-3

CDR3 DNA: TGCGCCAGCAAAGTCCTGTATGGGAGCTCCTACGAGCAGTACTTC
CDR3 protein: CASKVLYGSSYEQYF
CDR3 length: 15
V gene: TRBV4-1
D gene: -
clone size: -
J gene: TRBJ2-7

CDR3 DNA: TGTGCCAGCAGCTTAGAGACGGGGGAGCAGTTCTTC
CDR3 protein: CASSLETGEQFF
CDR3 length: 12
V gene: TRBV11-3
D gene: -
clone size: -
J gene: TRBJ2-1

CDR3 DNA: TGTGCCAGCAGCCCGCTGGGGGGGGCTAATGAAAAACTGTTTTTT
CDR3 protein: CASSPLGGANEKLFF
CDR3 length: 15
V gene: TRBV28
D gene: -
clone size: -
J gene: TRBJ1-4

CDR3 DNA: TGCGCCAGCAGCCAACTCACAGGGGGATCCTACGAGCAGTACTTC
CDR3 protein: CASSQLTGGSYEQYF
CDR3 length: 15
V gene: TRBV4-1
D gene: TRBD1
clone size: once
J gene: TRBJ2-7

CDR3 DNA: TGTGCCAGCAGCCCCCCCGGGACTATAAACACCGGGGAGCTGTTTTTT
CDR3 protein: CASSPPGTINTGELFF
CDR3 length: 16
V gene: TRBV7-9
D gene: TRBD2
clone size: few
J gene: TRBJ2-2

CDR3 DNA: TGTGCCAGCAGCCTTACAATAGCGGCAGCCTACAATGAGCAGTTCTTC
CDR3 protein: CASSLTIAAAYNEQFF
CDR3 length: 16
V gene: TRBV7-3
D gene: -
clone size: -
J gene: TRBJ2-1

CDR3 DNA: TGTGCCAGCAGCTTATCCGGGACTAGCGGACCGGGGACCCAGTACTTC
CDR3 protein: CASSLSGTSGPGTQYF
CDR3 length: 16
V gene: TRBV5-8
D gene: TRBD2
clone size: -
J gene: TRBJ2-5

CDR3 DNA: TGTGCCAGCTCACCACCGATTGGCGCCCGACACTCTGGAAACACCATATATTTT
CDR3 protein: CASSPPIGARHSGNTIYF
CDR3 length: 18
V gene: TRBV18
D gene: -
clone size: -
J gene: TRBJ1-3

CDR3 DNA: TGTGCCAGCAGCTTAGTTTGGGGGGACAGGGACTACGAGCAGTACTTC
CDR3 protein: CASSLVWGDRDYEQYF
CDR3 length: 16
V gene: TRBV7-9
D gene: TRBD1
clone size: -
J gene: TRBJ2-7

CDR3 DNA: TGTGCCAGCGATATCTACGGGGGAGTCGGGGCCAACGTCCTGACTTTC
CDR3 protein: CASDIYGGVGANVLTF
CDR3 length: 16
V gene: TRBV2
D gene: -
clone size: -
J gene: TRBJ2-6

CDR3 DNA: TGTGCCAGCAGCTCTTCGACAGGGATAGGCTACGAGCAGTACTTC
CDR3 protein: CASSSSTGIGYEQYF
CDR3 length: 15
V gene: TRBV7-6
D gene: TRBD1
clone size: -
J gene: TRBJ2-7

CDR3 DNA: TGTGCCAGCAGTTCCGAATGGAGCGAGCAGTACTTC
CDR3 protein: CASSSEWSEQYF
CDR3 length: 12
V gene: TRBV6-1
D gene: -
clone size: -
J gene: TRBJ2-7

CDR3 DNA: TGTGCCAGCAGCTACCGTCCTGGAAACACCATATATTTT
CDR3 protein: CASSYRPGNTIYF
CDR3 length: 13
V gene: TRBV2
D gene: -
clone size: few
J gene: TRBJ1-3

CDR3 DNA: TGTGCCTCCGGGACAGGGCTAATGAACACTGAAGCTTTCTTT
CDR3 protein: CASGTGLMNTEAFF
CDR3 length: 14
V gene: TRBV15
D gene: TRBD1
clone size: -
J gene: TRBJ1-1

CDR3 DNA: TGTGCCAGCAGACCGTCGACAGGGGGCTATGGCTACACCTTC
CDR3 protein: CASRPSTGGYGYTF
CDR3 length: 14
V gene: TRBV27
D gene: TRBD1
clone size: -
J gene: TRBJ1-2

CDR3 DNA: TGTGCCAGCAGCGTCGGTATTTGGGGCCCTTACGAGCAGTACTTC
CDR3 protein: CASSVGIWGPYEQYF
CDR3 length: 15
V gene: TRBV9
D gene: -
clone size: -
J gene: TRBJ2-7

CDR3 DNA: TGCGCCAGCAGCCAAGTGGGACTAGCGGGAGACTCCGAGTTCTTC
CDR3 protein: CASSQVGLAGDSEFF
CDR3 length: 15
V gene: TRBV4-1
D gene: TRBD2
clone size: once
J gene: TRBJ2-1

CDR3 DNA: TGTGCCAGCAGCTTCCACGAACCGAGCGGGGTCGATGAGCAGTTCTTC
CDR3 protein: CASSFHEPSGVDEQFF
CDR3 length: 16
V gene: TRBV5-4
D gene: TRBD2
clone size: few
J gene: TRBJ2-1

CDR3 DNA: TGCGCCAGCAGTGAGTCCCTGGGACAGGGCGACGAGCAGTACTTC
CDR3 protein: CASSESLGQGDEQYF
CDR3 length: 15
V gene: TRBV10-1
D gene: TRBD1
clone size: -
J gene: TRBJ2-7

CDR3 DNA: TGTGCCAGCAGTTTAAGGAGGGGGCTAGTTGTCGAGCAGTACTTC
CDR3 protein: CASSLRRGLVVEQYF
CDR3 length: 15
V gene: TRBV28
D gene: -
clone size: few
J gene: TRBJ2-7

CDR3 DNA: TGTGCCAGCTCACGCGACACGAAGGAAAAACTGTTTTTT
CDR3 protein: CASSRDTKEKLFF
CDR3 length: 13
V gene: TRBV18
D gene: -
clone size: few
J gene: TRBJ1-4

CDR3 DNA: TGTGCCAGCTCACCCACAGGGTTTCAATCCATGAACACTGAAGCTTTCTTT
CDR3 protein: CASSPTGFQSMNTEAFF
CDR3 length: 17
V gene: TRBV18
D gene: -
clone size: -
J gene: TRBJ1-1

CDR3 DNA: TGTGCCAGCAGTTTAGCGGGATTTGGCGAGCAGTACTTC
CDR3 protein: CASSLAGFGEQYF
CDR3 length: 13
V gene: TRBV27
D gene: -
clone size: few
J gene: TRBJ2-7

CDR3 DNA: TGTGCCACCAGCTCGACTCGTGGACAGCGCGGCTACGAGCAGTACTTC
CDR3 protein: CATSSTRGQRGYEQYF
CDR3 length: 16
V gene: TRBV15
D gene: -
clone size: once
J gene: TRBJ2-7

CDR3 DNA: TGTGCCAGCAGCTTAGACTTGAAGAATGAGCAGTTCTTC
CDR3 protein: CASSLDLKNEQFF
CDR3 length: 13
V gene: TRBV7-6
D gene: -
clone size: -
J gene: TRBJ2-1

CDR3 DNA: TGTGCCAGCAGCGTCGGGACTAGTGGCGGGGAGCTGTTTTTT
CDR3 protein: CASSVGTSGGELFF
CDR3 length: 14
V gene: TRBV9
D gene: TRBD2
clone size: -
J gene: TRBJ2-2

CDR3 DNA: TGCGCCAGCAGCCCGGGACTAGCGAGCAACATTCAGTACTTC
CDR3 protein: CASSPGLASNIQYF
CDR3 length: 14
V gene: TRBV5-1
D gene: TRBD2
clone size: -
J gene: TRBJ2-4

CDR3 DNA: TGTGCCAGCAGCTTATTAGCGGGAGAGCCTTCCTCCTACGAGCAGTACTTC
CDR3 protein: CASSLLAGEPSSYEQYF
CDR3 length: 17
V gene: TRBV7-3
D gene: TRBD2
clone size: few
J gene: TRBJ2-7

CDR3 DNA: TGTGCTAGTGGTTTGTGGGGGGGGTTAAACACTGAAGCTTTCTTT
CDR3 protein: CASGLWGGLNTEAFF
CDR3 length: 15
V gene: TRBV12-5
D gene: -
clone size: -
J gene: TRBJ1-1

CDR3 DNA: TGCAGCGCCAACCCCCCAGGTCAAGAGACCCAGTACTTC
CDR3 protein: CSANPPGQETQYF
CDR3 length: 13
V gene: TRBV29-1
D gene: -
clone size: -
J gene: TRBJ2-5

CDR3 DNA: TGTGCCACCAGCAGAGAACAGGGCGGACAGCCCCAGCATTTT
CDR3 protein: CATSREQGGQPQHF
CDR3 length: 14
V gene: TRBV15
D gene: -
clone size: once
J gene: TRBJ1-5

CDR3 DNA: TGCGCCAGCAGGTTATCTAGCGGGAGTAACCCGGAGCAGTTCTTC
CDR3 protein: CASRLSSGSNPEQFF
CDR3 length: 15
V gene: TRBV4-1
D gene: TRBD2
clone size: -
J gene: TRBJ2-1

CDR3 DNA: TGTGCCAGCAGCCTGCCCCTACAGGATCGCTATGGCTACACCTTC
CDR3 protein: CASSLPLQDRYGYTF
CDR3 length: 15
V gene: TRBV28
D gene: -
clone size: -
J gene: TRBJ1-2

CDR3 DNA: TGCGCCAGCAGCTTGGACGGGACAGGGGACACAGATACGCAGTATTTT
CDR3 protein: CASSLDGTGDTDTQYF
CDR3 length: 16
V gene: TRBV5-1
D gene: TRBD1
clone size: once
J gene: TRBJ2-3

CDR3 DNA: TGCGCCAGCAGCCAGGCCGGGACTGGTGGCGAGACCCAGTACTTC
CDR3 protein: CASSQAGTGGETQYF
CDR3 length: 15
V gene: TRBV4-1
D gene: -
clone size: -
J gene: TRBJ2-5

CDR3 DNA: TGTGCCAGCAGCCCAATAGCCAGCGGACAAGAGACCCAGTACTTC
CDR3 protein: CASSPIASGQETQYF
CDR3 length: 15
V gene: TRBV7-9
D gene: -
clone size: -
J gene: TRBJ2-5

CDR3 DNA: TGCAGCGTTGTCGGGGACACTGAAGCTTTCTTT
CDR3 protein: CSVVGDTEAFF
CDR3 length: 11
V gene: TRBV29-1
D gene: -
clone size: -
J gene: TRBJ1-1

CDR3 DNA: TGCGCCAGCAGCAGAGGACAGGGACCCTACGAGCAGTACTTC
CDR3 protein: CASSRGQGPYEQYF
CDR3 length: 14
V gene: TRBV5-1
D gene: TRBD1
clone size: -
J gene: TRBJ2-7

CDR3 DNA: TGCGCCAGCAGCCCGGGGACTAGCGGGAGAGAGGAGCAGTTCTTC
CDR3 protein: CASSPGTSGREEQFF
CDR3 length: 15
V gene: TRBV5-1
D gene: TRBD2
clone size: -
J gene: TRBJ2-1

CDR3 DNA: TGTGCCAGCACCGCCACAGGGGGCTCACAGCCCCAGCATTTT
CDR3 protein: CASTATGGSQPQHF
CDR3 length: 14
V gene: TRBV5-6
D gene: TRBD1
clone size: -
J gene: TRBJ1-5

CDR3 DNA: TGTGCCAGTAGTATGCAGGGGAGTAGCAATCAGCCCCAGCATTTT
CDR3 protein: CASSMQGSSNQPQHF
CDR3 length: 15
V gene: TRBV19
D gene: -
clone size: -
J gene: TRBJ1-5

CDR3 DNA: TGTGCCTGGAGTGATCCGGGACAGGGACCCAATGAAAAACTGTTTTTT
CDR3 protein: CAWSDPGQGPNEKLFF
CDR3 length: 16
V gene: TRBV30
D gene: TRBD1
clone size: -
J gene: TRBJ1-4

CDR3 DNA: TGTGCCAGCAGCGTAGGACAACAGGGAAGCACAGATACGCAGTATTTT
CDR3 protein: CASSVGQQGSTDTQYF
CDR3 length: 16
V gene: TRBV9
D gene: -
clone size: -
J gene: TRBJ2-3

CDR3 DNA: TGTGCCAGCCGGACTAGCGGGATCTACGAGCAGTACTTC
CDR3 protein: CASRTSGIYEQYF
CDR3 length: 13
V gene: TRBV19
D gene: TRBD2
clone size: -
J gene: TRBJ2-7

CDR3 DNA: TGCGCCAGCAGCCCCCAGACAGGGGATAGCAATCAGCCCCAGCATTTT
CDR3 protein: CASSPQTGDSNQPQHF
CDR3 length: 16
V gene: TRBV4-1
D gene: TRBD1
clone size: -
J gene: TRBJ1-5

CDR3 DNA: TGTGCCAGCAGCGCAATGGGACAGGTATACGAGCAGTACTTC
CDR3 protein: CASSAMGQVYEQYF
CDR3 length: 14
V gene: TRBV9
D gene: TRBD1
clone size: -
J gene: TRBJ2-7